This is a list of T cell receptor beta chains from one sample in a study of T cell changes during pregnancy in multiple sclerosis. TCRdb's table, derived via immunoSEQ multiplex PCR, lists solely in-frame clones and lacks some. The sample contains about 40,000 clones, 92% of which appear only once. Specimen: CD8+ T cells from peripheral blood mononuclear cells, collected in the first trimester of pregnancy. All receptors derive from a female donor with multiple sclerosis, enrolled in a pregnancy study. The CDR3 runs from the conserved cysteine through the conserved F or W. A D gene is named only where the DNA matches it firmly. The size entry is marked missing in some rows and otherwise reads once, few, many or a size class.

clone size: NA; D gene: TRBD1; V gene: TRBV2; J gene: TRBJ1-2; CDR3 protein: CAKGQGAIYGYTF; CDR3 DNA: TGTGCCAAAGGACAGGGGGCCATCTATGGCTACACCTTC
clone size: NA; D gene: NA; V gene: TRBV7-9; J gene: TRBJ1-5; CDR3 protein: CASSHAGVGNQPQHF; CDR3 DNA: TGTGCCAGCAGCCACGCGGGGGTGGGAAATCAGCCCCAGCATTTT
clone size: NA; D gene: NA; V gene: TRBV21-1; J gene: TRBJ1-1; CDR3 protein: CASSKARRNTEAFF; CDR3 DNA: TGTGCCAGCAGCAAAGCGCGTAGGAACACTGAAGCTTTCTTT
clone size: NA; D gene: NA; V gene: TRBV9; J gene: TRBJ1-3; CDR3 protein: CASSVANSGNTIYF; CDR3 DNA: TGTGCCAGCAGCGTAGCTAACTCTGGAAACACCATATATTTT
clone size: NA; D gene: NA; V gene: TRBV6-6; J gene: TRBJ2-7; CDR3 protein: CASRAAGEQYF; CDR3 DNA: TGTGCCAGCCGCGCCGCCGGTGAGCAGTACTTC
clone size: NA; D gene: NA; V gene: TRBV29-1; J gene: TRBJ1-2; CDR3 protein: CSVEDPQGRFTVGYTF; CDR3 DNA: TGCAGCGTTGAAGATCCCCAGGGAAGATTCACTGTCGGCTACACCTTC
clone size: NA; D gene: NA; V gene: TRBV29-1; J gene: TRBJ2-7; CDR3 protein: CSVEDRGNSYEQYF; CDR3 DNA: TGCAGCGTTGAAGATCGGGGTAACTCCTACGAGCAGTACTTC
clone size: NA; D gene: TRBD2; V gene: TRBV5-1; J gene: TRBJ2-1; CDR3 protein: CASSLERTSGGNEQFF; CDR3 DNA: TGCGCCAGCAGCTTGGAACGGACTAGCGGGGGCAATGAGCAGTTCTTC
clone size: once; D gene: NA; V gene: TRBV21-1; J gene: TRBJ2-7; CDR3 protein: CASSQSQGIEQYF; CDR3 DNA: TGTGCCAGCAGCCAATCACAGGGGATCGAGCAGTACTTC
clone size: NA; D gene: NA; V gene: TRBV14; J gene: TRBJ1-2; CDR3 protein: CASGTGDYGYTF; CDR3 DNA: TGTGCCAGCGGGACGGGGGACTATGGCTACACCTTC
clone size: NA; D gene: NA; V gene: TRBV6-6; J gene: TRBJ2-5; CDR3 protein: CASSFRGQETQYF; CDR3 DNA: TGTGCCAGCAGTTTTAGGGGGCAAGAGACCCAGTACTTC
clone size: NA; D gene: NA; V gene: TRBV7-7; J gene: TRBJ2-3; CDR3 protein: CASSRDPSTDTQYF; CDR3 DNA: TGTGCTAGCAGCCGGGATCCTAGCACAGATACGCAGTATTTT
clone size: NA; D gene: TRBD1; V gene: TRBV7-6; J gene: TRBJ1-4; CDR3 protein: CASSRQGATNEKLFF; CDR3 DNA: TGTGCCAGCAGCCGTCAGGGGGCAACTAATGAAAAACTGTTTTTT
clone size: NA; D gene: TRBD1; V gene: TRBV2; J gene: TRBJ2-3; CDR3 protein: CASTQPTGRSDTQYF; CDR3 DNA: TGTGCCAGCACCCAACCGACAGGGAGATCAGATACGCAGTATTTT
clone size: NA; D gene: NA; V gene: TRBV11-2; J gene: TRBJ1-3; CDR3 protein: CASSLVPGPSGNTIYF; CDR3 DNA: TGTGCCAGCAGCTTAGTGCCAGGGCCCTCTGGAAACACCATATATTTT
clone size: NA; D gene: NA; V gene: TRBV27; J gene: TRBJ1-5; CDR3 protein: CASNPTGPNQPQHF; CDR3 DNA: TGTGCCAGCAACCCCACAGGTCCCAATCAGCCCCAGCATTTT
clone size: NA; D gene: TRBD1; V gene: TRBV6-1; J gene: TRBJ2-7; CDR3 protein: CASSETTTGLGEQYF; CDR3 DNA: TGTGCCAGCAGTGAAACTACGACAGGGCTAGGCGAGCAGTACTTC
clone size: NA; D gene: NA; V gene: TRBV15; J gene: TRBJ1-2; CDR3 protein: CATKSTETGAYGYTF; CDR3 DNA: TGTGCCACCAAATCGACCGAGACAGGAGCCTATGGCTACACCTTC
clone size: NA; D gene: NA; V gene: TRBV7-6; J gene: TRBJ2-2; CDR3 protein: CASSLGDSNTGELFF; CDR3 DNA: TGTGCCAGCAGCTTAGGCGACTCGAACACCGGGGAGCTGTTTTTT
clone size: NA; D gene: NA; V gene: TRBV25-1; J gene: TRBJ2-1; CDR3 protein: CASSAPDISEQFF; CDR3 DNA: TGTGCCAGCAGTGCCCCGGACATTTCTGAGCAGTTCTTC
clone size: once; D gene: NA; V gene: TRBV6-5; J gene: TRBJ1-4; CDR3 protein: CASSPSPVTNEKLFF; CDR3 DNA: TGTGCCAGCAGCCCCTCCCCCGTAACTAATGAAAAACTGTTTTTT
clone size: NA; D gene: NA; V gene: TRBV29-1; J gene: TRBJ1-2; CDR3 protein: CSALADNYGYTF; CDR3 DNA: TGCAGCGCTTTGGCAGATAACTATGGCTACACCTTC
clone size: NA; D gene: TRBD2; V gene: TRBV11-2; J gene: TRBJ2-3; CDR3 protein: CASSSRTSMATDTQYF; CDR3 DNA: TGTGCCAGCAGCTCACGGACTAGCATGGCCACAGATACGCAGTATTTT
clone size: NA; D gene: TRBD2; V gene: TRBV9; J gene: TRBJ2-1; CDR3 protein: CASSVGGGSRNEQFF; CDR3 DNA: TGTGCCAGCAGCGTAGGGGGGGGGTCACGAAATGAGCAGTTCTTC
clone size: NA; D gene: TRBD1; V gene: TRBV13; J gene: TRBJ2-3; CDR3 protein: CASSVEGQITDTQYF; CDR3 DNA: TGTGCCAGCAGCGTAGAGGGACAGATAACAGATACGCAGTATTTT
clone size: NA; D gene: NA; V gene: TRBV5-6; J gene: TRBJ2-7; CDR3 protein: CASSLDGGYEQYF; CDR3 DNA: TGTGCCAGCAGCTTGGATGGCGGATACGAGCAGTACTTC
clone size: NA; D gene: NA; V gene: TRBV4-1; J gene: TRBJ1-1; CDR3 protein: CASSQDLGGGNTEAFF; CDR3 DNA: TGCGCCAGCAGCCAAGATCTCGGGGGAGGAAACACTGAAGCTTTCTTT
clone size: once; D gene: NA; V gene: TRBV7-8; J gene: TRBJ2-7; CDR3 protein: CASSLALADEQYF; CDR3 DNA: TGTGCCAGCAGCTTAGCGCTGGCGGACGAGCAGTACTTC
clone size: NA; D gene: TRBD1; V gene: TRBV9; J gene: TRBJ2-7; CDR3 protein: CASGQGRGYEQYF; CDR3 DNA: TGTGCCAGCGGACAGGGTCGGGGCTACGAGCAGTACTTC
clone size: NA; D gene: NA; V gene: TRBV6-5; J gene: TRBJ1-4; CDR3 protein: CASSYSLGAANEKLFF; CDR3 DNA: TGTGCCAGCAGTTACTCGCTTGGGGCGGCTAATGAAAAACTGTTTTTT
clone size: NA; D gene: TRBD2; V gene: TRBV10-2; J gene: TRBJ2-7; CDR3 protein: CATGGAYEQYF; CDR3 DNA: TGCGCCACCGGGGGGGCGTACGAGCAGTACTTC
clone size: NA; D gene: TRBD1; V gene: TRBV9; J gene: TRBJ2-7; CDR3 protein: CASSLGQEISEQYF; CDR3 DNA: TGTGCCAGCAGCCTCGGACAGGAGATCTCCGAGCAGTACTTC
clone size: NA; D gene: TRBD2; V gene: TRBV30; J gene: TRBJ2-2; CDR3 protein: CAWSVLLASFPGELFF; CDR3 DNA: TGTGCCTGGAGTGTCTTACTAGCGTCTTTCCCCGGGGAGCTGTTTTTT
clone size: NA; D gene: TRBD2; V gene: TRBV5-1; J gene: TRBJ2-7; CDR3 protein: CASSFSGSTYEQYF; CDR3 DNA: TGCGCCAGCAGCTTTAGCGGGTCGACCTACGAGCAGTACTTC
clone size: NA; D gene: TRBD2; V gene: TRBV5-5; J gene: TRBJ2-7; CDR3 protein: CASSASGGPSSYEQYF; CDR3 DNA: TGTGCCAGCAGCGCTAGCGGGGGGCCGTCATCCTACGAGCAGTACTTC
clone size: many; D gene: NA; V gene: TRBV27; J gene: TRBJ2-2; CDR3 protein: CASSPITGELFF; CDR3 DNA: TGTGCCAGCAGTCCAATTACCGGGGAGCTGTTTTTT
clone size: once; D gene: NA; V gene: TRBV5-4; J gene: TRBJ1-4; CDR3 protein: CASSETGFEKLFF; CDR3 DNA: TGTGCCAGCAGCGAAACAGGGTTTGAAAAACTGTTTTTT
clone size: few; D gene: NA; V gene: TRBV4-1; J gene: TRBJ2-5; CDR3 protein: CASSQASTGIQETQYF; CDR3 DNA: TGCGCCAGCAGCCAAGCCAGCACAGGGATCCAAGAGACCCAGTACTTC
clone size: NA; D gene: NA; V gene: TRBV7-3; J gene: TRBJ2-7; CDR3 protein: CASSLAEDYEQYF; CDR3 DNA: TGTGCCAGCAGCCTGGCAGAGGACTACGAGCAGTACTTC
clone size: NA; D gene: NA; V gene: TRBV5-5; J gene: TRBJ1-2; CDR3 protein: CASSFYQTVGDGYTF; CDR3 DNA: TGTGCCAGCAGCTTTTACCAGACGGTAGGAGATGGCTACACCTTC
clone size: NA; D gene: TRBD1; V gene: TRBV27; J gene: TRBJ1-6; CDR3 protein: CASSLGQGGYNSPLHF; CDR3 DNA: TGTGCCAGCAGTTTGGGGCAGGGGGGCTATAATTCACCCCTCCACTTT
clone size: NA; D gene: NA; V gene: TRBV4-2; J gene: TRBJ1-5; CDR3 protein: CASSLGGGDQPQHF; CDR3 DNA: TGTGCCAGCAGCCTTGGGGGGGGCGATCAGCCCCAGCATTTT
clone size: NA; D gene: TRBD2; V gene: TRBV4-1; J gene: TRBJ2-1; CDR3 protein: CASSQSGGLAGNEQFF; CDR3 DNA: TGCGCCAGCAGTCAATCCGGTGGGCTAGCGGGCAATGAGCAGTTCTTC
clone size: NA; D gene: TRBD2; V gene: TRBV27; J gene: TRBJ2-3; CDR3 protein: CASSGLAGATDTQYF; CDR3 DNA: TGTGCCAGCAGTGGACTAGCGGGGGCCACAGATACGCAGTATTTT
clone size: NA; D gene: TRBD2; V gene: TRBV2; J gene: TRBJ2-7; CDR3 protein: CASSEGVAGGNYEQYF; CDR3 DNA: TGTGCCAGCAGTGAAGGAGTCGCGGGGGGTAACTACGAGCAGTACTTC
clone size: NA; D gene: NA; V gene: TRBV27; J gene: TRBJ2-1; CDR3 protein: CASSLFSGSNNEQFF; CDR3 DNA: TGTGCCAGCAGTTTGTTCAGCGGGTCGAACAATGAGCAGTTCTTC
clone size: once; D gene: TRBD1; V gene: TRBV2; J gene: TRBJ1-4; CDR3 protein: CASSEGQGFEKLFF; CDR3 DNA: TGTGCCAGCAGTGAGGGACAGGGGTTTGAAAAACTGTTTTTT
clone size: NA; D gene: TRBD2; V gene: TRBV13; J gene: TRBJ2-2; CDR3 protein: CASSLAAGGTIANTGELFF; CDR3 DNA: TGTGCCAGCAGCTTAGCAGCGGGGGGGACCATAGCGAACACCGGGGAGCTGTTTTTT
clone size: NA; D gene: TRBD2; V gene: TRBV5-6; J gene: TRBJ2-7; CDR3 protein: CASSVATSGGFDEQYF; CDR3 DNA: TGTGCCAGCAGCGTTGCGACTAGCGGGGGTTTCGACGAGCAGTACTTC
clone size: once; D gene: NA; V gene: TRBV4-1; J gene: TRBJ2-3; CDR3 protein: CASSLPVRTLTSPLRTDTQYF; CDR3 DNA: TGCGCCAGCAGCCTCCCCGTCCGGACACTCACCTCTCCTTTAAGGACAGATACGCAGTATTTT
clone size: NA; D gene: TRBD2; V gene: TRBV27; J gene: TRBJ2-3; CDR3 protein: CASSFFTGGLDTQYF; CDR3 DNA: TGTGCCAGCAGTTTTTTTACGGGGGGGCTGGATACGCAGTATTTT